This TCR beta chain was sequenced for a study of blood T cell repertoires in COVID-19. At the level of the study: Nucleic acid was either cDNA or gDNA, and it came from T cells, B-cell-depleted T cells, or PBMCs.

CDR3 length: 12 amino acids. Trimming left V 1 base short and J 4 bases short, with 4 bases between. Germline CDR1 is SGHTA and CDR2 is FQGTGA. Produced via immunoSEQ multiplex PCR; TCRdb's table is partial and in-frame only. The table has roughly 260,000 clones, about 89% seen once; the top ten hold around a tenth. The chain joins TRBV7-3 to TRBJ2-5; D is undetermined. Sequencing input: peripheral blood. The sequence was collected from a man aged 35 to 55 who had recovered from COVID-19. CDR3 bases: TGTGCCAGCAGCTTAATCGGAGAGACCCAGTACTTC. This codes for CASSLIGETQYF.